This T cell receptor beta chain was identified during a study of T cell repertoires in cytomegalovirus infection. Study in general: Public TCR beta signatures were indicative of both CMV infection and a matching HLA type.

A note on this clonotype: Its specificity is unknown.

V was cut by 5 bases and J by 9 bases, with 17 bases left in between. Looked up from germline, CDR1 is SGHVS and CDR2 is FQNEAQ. There are 14 residues in the CDR3. TCRdb reanalysed the reads using MiXCR and keeps one entry per CDR3 protein. The sample has a few hundred thousand distinct CDR3 sequences; 30% to 35% are singletons. The sequence came from a human donor in good health (CMV status not recorded). Some clones in this sample may be carry-over from other donors' samples. Sample: cultured PBMCs, taken from culture after CMV antigen stimulation. The chain joins TRBV7-8 to TRBJ2-1, with D maybe TRBD1 (6 bases). CDR3 amino acids: CASSPRVGAGEQFF. CDR3 coding DNA: TGTGCCAGCAGCCCGCGCGTGGGGGCAGGTGAGCAGTTCTTC.